Sequencing of this T cell receptor (beta chain) was carried out in a study of T cell repertoires in cytomegalovirus infection. TCRdb ran MiXCR on the reads and lists one entry per CDR3 protein. The table includes about 100,000 distinct CDR3 sequences, 23% detected once. The CDR3 totals 13 residues. Trimming took off 5 bases at V and 5 bases at J, with 9 bases between the two ends. CDR1 MNHEY and CDR2 SMNVEV come from the germline V gene (reference sequence). The receptor was derived from a human donor in good health (CMV status not recorded). Some clones in this sample may be carry-over from other donors' samples. The chain has TRBV27 and TRBJ2-2; D not certain. Input material: CD8+ T cells from PBMCs. CDR3 loop: CASSHTQTGELFF. Here the CDR3 DNA reads TGTGCCAGCAGTCATACTCAAACCGGGGAGCTGTTTTTT.